Following are 25 T cell receptor beta chains from one sample sequenced in a study of T-cell reconstitution after alpha-beta-depleted transplantation in children. A library of TCRbeta sequences, prepared with unique molecular identifiers, was generated. TCRdb reprocessed the PCR reads with MiXCR, giving one entry per CDR3 protein. The data show hundreds of thousands of distinct CDR3 sequences, approximately 17% seen once. The material was PBMCs from the stem cell graft donor, obtained from the stem cell graft. The receptor set was obtained from a human donor who donated a stem cell graft to a child with acute myeloid leukemia.

The CDR3 region is CASNIQGAAYEQYV. The CDR3 DNA sequence: TGCGCCAGCAACATACAGGGGGCGGCCTACGAGCAGTACGTC. This chain connects TRBV10-2 to TRBJ2-7; TRBD1 matches at 9 bases. Germline V gene data show CDR1 as WSHSY and CDR2 as SAAADI. V lost 7 bases to trimming and J lost 2 bases; unmatched junction nucleotides: 6. The CDR3 spans 14 residues.

This clonotype was observed a handful of times. J is TRBJ2-2 and V is TRBV20-1, with D unclear. CDR3 length equals 13 residues. In germline, CDR1 is DFQATT, CDR2 SNEGSKA (reference sequence). V dropped 7 bases and J dropped 0 bases, with 9 bases sitting between them. The CDR3: CSVPVANTGELFF. Here the CDR3 DNA reads TGCAGTGTTCCAGTTGCGAACACCGGGGAGCTGTTTTTT.

This clonotype occurred a few times. The chain employs TRBV20-1 and TRBJ2-3; 8 nucleotides align to TRBD2. CDR1 is DFQATT, CDR2 SNEGSKA, per germline (reference sequence). Losses at the gene ends were 1 base for V and 4 bases for J; bases not matched to a gene: 10. There are 16 residues in the CDR3. CDR3 sequence reads: CSARGGAGGPPDTQYF. CDR3 sequence (DNA): TGCAGTGCTAGAGGTGGGGCGGGGGGCCCTCCAGATACGCAGTATTTT.

The V call is TRBV7-7, the J call TRBJ2-5, with D maybe TRBD2 (7 bases). Looked up from germline, CDR1 is SSHAT and CDR2 is FNYEAQ (reference sequence). CDR3 length equals 15 residues. Trimming pared 3 bases from V and 4 bases from J, leaving 15 bases between. CDR3 sequence: CASSFLGGAGETQYF. CDR3 sequence (DNA): TGTGCCAGCAGCTTCCTAGGGGGGGCGGGAGAGACCCAGTACTTC.

V usage is TRBV12-3 or TRBV12-4 and J usage is TRBJ2-2; 7 nucleotides agree with TRBD1. The CDR3 length is 15 residues. Trimming cost V 7 bases and J 1 base; bases outside gene matches: 6. CDR3 nucleotides: TGTGCCAGCAACCGACAGGGCCAGAACACCGGGGAGCTGTTTTTT. As protein: CASNRQGQNTGELFF.

In this sample, this clonotype turned up many times. This chain links TRBV12-3 or TRBV12-4 with TRBJ2-5; 7 nucleotides agree with TRBD2. The junction had 13 bases not matched to a gene; V was cut back by 5 bases and J by 1 base. The CDR3 runs 17 residues. CDR3 sequence: CASSKNLPGRVQETQYF. The CDR3 coding sequence is TGTGCCAGCAGTAAAAACTTGCCGGGGAGGGTCCAAGAGACCCAGTACTTC.

In its sample, this clonotype was seen a few times. The chain joins TRBV5-1 to TRBJ2-5; D possibly corresponds to TRBD2 (7 bases). Germline V CDR1 and CDR2: SGHRS, YFSETQ. The CDR3 loop spans 15 amino acids. Trimming removed 4 bases at V and 4 bases at J, with 17 bases between. The CDR3 here is CASSQNGLGGETQYF. As DNA, the CDR3 is TGCGCCAGCAGCCAAAACGGACTAGGGGGAGAGACCCAGTACTTC.

The chain carries TRBV5-1 and TRBJ2-7; maybe TRBD1 (7 bases). Trimming removed 6 bases at V and 6 bases at J, with 19 bases between. The germline gives CDR1 SGHRS, CDR2 YFSETQ. There are 14 residues in the CDR3. The CDR3 here is CASKRTEGASEQYF. The CDR3 region has the DNA TGCGCCAGCAAAAGAACGGAGGGGGCCAGCGAGCAGTACTTC.

CDR3 bases: TGTGCCAGCAGCCCAGTGACAGTCAACACTGAAGCTTTCTTT. Amino acids: CASSPVTVNTEAFF. The chain couples TRBV7-9 to TRBJ1-1; a weak D match, TRBD1 (5 bases). V lost 5 bases and J lost 2, with 12 bases in between. CDR1 SEHNR and CDR2 FQNEAQ come from the germline V gene (reference sequence). The CDR3 length is 14 residues.

This clonotype has only a few counts. The chain employs TRBV7-9 and TRBJ2-7; 7 bases align to TRBD1. Germline lookup yields CDR1 SEHNR and CDR2 FQNEAQ (reference sequence). The CDR3 runs to 17 residues. The V and J ends lost 8 bases and 3 bases, in that order; junction bases with no gene match: 19. CDR3 in amino acids: CASAHGGWQGESYEQYF. The CDR3 nucleotides read TGTGCCAGCGCTCATGGAGGATGGCAGGGGGAAAGCTACGAGCAGTACTTC.

The sample holds many counts of this clonotype. The V gene is TRBV10-3, the J gene TRBJ1-5; D call uncertain. V dropped 3 bases and J dropped 4 bases, with 4 bases sitting between them. The CDR3 totals 12 residues. Germline loops: CDR1 ENHRY, CDR2 SYGVKD. Written as DNA, the CDR3 is TGTGCCATCAGTGAAGGGAATCAGCCCCAGCATTTT. Its translation is CAISEGNQPQHF.

The chain employs TRBV11-2 and TRBJ2-5, with TRBD1 matching over 8 bases. CDR3 length: 15 residues. V shed 3 bases and J 1 base; nucleotides not matched to a gene: 4. Germline V gene sequence: CDR1 SGHAT, CDR2 FQNNGV. CDR3 nucleotide sequence: TGTGCCAGCAGCTTCGGACAGGGTCTCCAAGAGACCCAGTACTTC. Amino acid sequence: CASSFGQGLQETQYF.

This clonotype has a count of ten or more. The chain employs TRBV29-1 and TRBJ2-5; 7 nucleotides line up with TRBD1. Germline V gene sequence: CDR1 SQVTM, CDR2 ANQGSEA. The CDR3 consists of 15 residues. Losses at the gene ends were 8 bases for V and 2 bases for J; bases not matched to a gene: 14. The CDR3 bases are TGCAGCTCCTATATTGGGACAGACGATCAAGAGACCCAGTACTTC. It specifies CSSYIGTDDQETQYF.

This clonotype has only a few counts. In DNA, the CDR3 is TGCAGTGCTAAGGCCCAGGCCTCTGGAAACACCATATATTTT. This gives the protein CSAKAQASGNTIYF. The V gene is TRBV20-1, the J gene TRBJ1-3; the D is unclear. The CDR3 totals 14 residues. Germline lookup yields CDR1 DFQATT and CDR2 SNEGSKA (reference sequence). V dropped 4 bases and J dropped 0 bases, with 10 bases sitting between them.

This clonotype was seen ten or more times. Written as DNA, the CDR3 is TGTGCCAGCAGTTCCTCTAGGGACGGGGAGCTGTTTTTT. Its translation is CASSSSRDGELFF. The rearrangement joins TRBV12-3 or TRBV12-4 to TRBJ2-2; D unresolved. V lost 4 bases and J 7 bases, leaving 10 bases between the germline ends. This CDR3 spans 13 amino acids.

This clonotype came up many times. The chain has TRBV29-1 and TRBJ1-1; no clear D. Germline V gives CDR1 SQVTM, CDR2 ANQGSEA. CDR3 length equals 10 residues. V was clipped by 6 bases and J by 8 bases, with 10 bases between them. This chain's CDR3 is CSVTRREAFF. CDR3 coding DNA: TGCAGCGTCACTCGACGGGAAGCTTTCTTT.

This clonotype was picked up many times. The gene calls are TRBV20-1 and TRBJ2-1; D is undetermined. The CDR3 runs to 14 residues. Germline values: CDR1 DFQATT, CDR2 SNEGSKA (reference sequence). Deletions cut 6 bases from V and 6 bases from J, with 18 bases between. In nucleotides, the CDR3 is TGCAGTGCCTACCCCTACGGAACAGCCAATGAGCAGTTCTTC. Protein product: CSAYPYGTANEQFF.

This clonotype was observed a handful of times. V gene TRBV7-9 combines with J gene TRBJ2-5; D possibly uses TRBD1 or TRBD2 (5 bases each). CDR1 is SEHNR and CDR2 is FQNEAQ in the germline V gene (reference sequence). V lost 0 bases and J 5 bases, leaving 13 bases between the germline ends. The CDR3 sequence is 15 residues long. The CDR3 nucleotides are TGTGCCAGCAGCTTAGCCCAGGGTGGCGGGGAGACCCAGTACTTC. It specifies CASSLAQGGGETQYF.

This clonotype was detected ten times or more. The chain uses TRBV20-1 and TRBJ2-7; 10 bases are shared with TRBD2. The junction had 7 bases not matched to a gene; V was cut back by 0 bases and J by 5 bases. The CDR3 has 15 residues. Per the germline V gene, CDR1 is DFQATT and CDR2 is SNEGSKA (reference sequence). The CDR3 DNA is TGCAGTGCTAGAGATGGTAGCGGGGGGTCCCACGAGCAGTACTTC. This gives the protein CSARDGSGGSHEQYF.

This clonotype appeared many times. The chain carries TRBV7-2 and TRBJ1-2; TRBD1 agrees at 7 bases. With 5 bases clipped from V and 3 bases from J, the junction kept 6 bases outside the gene matches. There are 14 residues in the CDR3. Germline loops: CDR1 SGHTA, CDR2 FQGNSA. CDR3 loop: CASSIGQEYYGYTF. CDR3 DNA: TGTGCCAGCAGCATCGGACAGGAATACTATGGCTACACCTTC.

This clonotype was seen at least ten times. The chain is built from TRBV20-1 and TRBJ1-5; D is ambiguous. The V end lost 3 bases, the J end lost 1 base, and 10 bases lay between the germline ends. CDR1 is DFQATT and CDR2 is SNEGSKA in the germline V gene (reference sequence). The CDR3 is 14 residues long. CDR3 in DNA: TGCAGTGCTAGTGGGGTTAGGAGCAATCAGCCCCAGCATTTT. Its translation is CSASGVRSNQPQHF.

The rearrangement links TRBV7-9 to TRBJ2-7; no definite D call. Between the trimmed V and J ends, which lost 5 bases and 2 bases, there was a span of 10 bases. This CDR3 has 13 amino acids. The germline gives CDR1 SEHNR, CDR2 FQNEAQ (reference sequence). The CDR3 here is CASSPGETYEQYV. The CDR3 DNA reads TGTGCCAGCAGCCCCGGCGAGACCTACGAGCAGTACGTC.

This clonotype was observed at least ten times. The chain carries TRBV20-1 and TRBJ2-3, with 7 bases lining up with TRBD2. The V and J ends lost 6 bases and 0 bases, in that order; junction bases with no gene match: 9. The CDR3 loop spans 15 amino acids. Germline V gene data show CDR1 as DFQATT and CDR2 as SNEGSKA (reference sequence). In DNA, the CDR3 is TGCAGTGCCCCTGGGGGGGAGCCTAGCACAGATACGCAGTATTTT. Protein: CSAPGGEPSTDTQYF.

This clonotype showed up many times. This chain connects TRBV20-1 to TRBJ2-7; D unresolved. Germline lookup yields CDR1 DFQATT and CDR2 SNEGSKA (reference sequence). The V and J ends lost 6 bases and 1 base respectively, with 10 bases between them. This CDR3 is built from 12 residues. CDR3 protein: CSAAGQSYEQYF. As DNA, the CDR3 is TGCAGTGCCGCCGGCCAATCCTACGAGCAGTACTTC.

The chain links TRBV6-5 to TRBJ2-7; D may be TRBD1 (5 bases). Trimming removed 0 bases at V and 2 bases at J, with 11 bases between. CDR3 length: 15 amino acids. CDR1 MNHEY and CDR2 SVGAGI come from the germline V gene. Here the CDR3 reads CASSYSVRGAYEQYV. CDR3 nucleotide sequence: TGTGCCAGCAGTTACTCGGTAAGGGGTGCCTACGAGCAGTACGTC.